This T cell receptor (beta chain) was identified during a study of T-cell reconstitution after alpha-beta-depleted transplantation in children. The study's findings and limits: By about two months after transplant, alpha-beta T cells reportedly arose from several hundred graft clones that had expanded. The authors attributed T-cell counts and diversity one year after transplant mostly to newly produced T cells. Day-60 TCRbeta diversity that was high in some patients was derived from surviving recipient T cells and thymic progenitors.

The J segment lost 5 bases and the V segment lost 4 bases, leaving 12 bases of the junction unmatched. CDR1 is SGHRS and CDR2 is YFSETQ in the germline V gene. This CDR3 spans 16 amino acids. Remarks on this clonotype: Its matching antigen is unknown.

As it was prepared, the TCRbeta library received unique molecular identifiers. One entry per CDR3 protein results from TCRdb running MiXCR on the PCR reads. The sample has around 300,000 distinct CDR3 sequences, approximately 23% seen once. The sequenced sample was PBMCs, mostly from graft donor cells, obtained 180 days after TCRalphabeta/CD19-depleted stem cell transplant. The sequence was collected from a male patient between 5 and 17 years old who had a stem cell transplant for acute lymphoblastic leukemia, so the T cells may come from the graft donor. The chain employs TRBV5-1 and TRBJ2-1, with TRBD2 matching over 7 bases. CDR3 sequence reads: CASSARDYTPNNEQFF. In DNA, the CDR3 is TGCGCCAGCAGCGCCCGGGACTATACCCCAAACAATGAGCAGTTCTTC.